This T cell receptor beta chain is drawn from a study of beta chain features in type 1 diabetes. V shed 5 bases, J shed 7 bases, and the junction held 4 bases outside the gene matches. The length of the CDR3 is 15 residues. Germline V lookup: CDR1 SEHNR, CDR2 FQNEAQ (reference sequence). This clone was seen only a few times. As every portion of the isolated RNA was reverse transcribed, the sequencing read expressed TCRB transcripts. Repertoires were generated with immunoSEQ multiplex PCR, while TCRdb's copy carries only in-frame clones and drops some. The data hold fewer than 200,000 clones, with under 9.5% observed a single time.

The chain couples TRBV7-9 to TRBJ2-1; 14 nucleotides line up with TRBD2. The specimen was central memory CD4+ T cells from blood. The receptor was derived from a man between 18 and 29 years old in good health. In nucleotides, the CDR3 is TGTGCCAGCAGCCCGGGACTAGCGGGAGTAAATGAGCAGTTCTTC. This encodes CASSPGLAGVNEQFF.